This T cell receptor (beta chain) was captured in a study of naive and memory T cell subsets. General observations from the study: The power law exponent of TCR abundance differed between naive and memory cells. Naive repertoires, especially CD8, held a few larger clonotypes, possibly memory cells re-expressing CD45RA.

The CDR3 extends over 16 amino acids. After removal of 1 base from V and 1 base from J, the junction contained 5 bases not matched to a gene. CDR1 and CDR2 (germline): LGHNA, YSLEER. Two oligonucleotides, mixed equimolar, formed the beta constant-region primer covering TRBC1 and TRBC2. Four rounds of PCR amplified the ligated cDNA using nested alpha and beta constant-region primers plus SP2. An oligonucleotide with the SP2 primer and a 12-nucleotide UMI was ligated to the cDNA 3' end. One entry per CDR3 protein, called by TCRdb with MiXCR from the UMI-ligation and nested PCR reads. The sample records some 110,000 distinct CDR3 sequences, 14% being singletons. There are many counts of this clonotype. Its target is not known. Four subsets defined by CD45RA and CD27 were sorted after CD3, CD4, CD8 and live/dead staining.

This TCR was sampled from a human donor in good health. Sample: naive CD8+ T cells from blood. The J gene is TRBJ2-7, the V gene TRBV4-3; 9 nucleotides agree with TRBD2. CDR3 residues: CASSQGAGGPSYEQYF. In DNA, the CDR3 is TGCGCCAGCAGCCAAGGGGCGGGAGGGCCATCCTACGAGCAGTACTTC.